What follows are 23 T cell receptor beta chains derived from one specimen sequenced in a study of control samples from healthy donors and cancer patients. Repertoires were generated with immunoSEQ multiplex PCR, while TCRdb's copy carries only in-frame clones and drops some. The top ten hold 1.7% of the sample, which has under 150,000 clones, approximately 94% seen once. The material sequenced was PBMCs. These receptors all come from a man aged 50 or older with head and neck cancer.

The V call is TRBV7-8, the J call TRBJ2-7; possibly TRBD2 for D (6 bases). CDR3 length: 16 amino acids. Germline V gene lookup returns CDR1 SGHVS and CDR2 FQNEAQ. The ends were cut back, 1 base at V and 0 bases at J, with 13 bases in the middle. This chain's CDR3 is CASSLGGLTYSYEQYF. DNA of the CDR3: TGTGCCAGCAGCTTAGGGGGACTGACTTACTCCTACGAGCAGTACTTC.

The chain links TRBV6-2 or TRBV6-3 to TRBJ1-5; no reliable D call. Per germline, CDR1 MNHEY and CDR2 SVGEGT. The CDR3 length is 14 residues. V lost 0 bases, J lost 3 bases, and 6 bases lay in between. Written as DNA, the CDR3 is TGTGCCAGCAGTTACTCGTCAGCCAATCAGCCCCAGCATTTT. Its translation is CASSYSSANQPQHF.

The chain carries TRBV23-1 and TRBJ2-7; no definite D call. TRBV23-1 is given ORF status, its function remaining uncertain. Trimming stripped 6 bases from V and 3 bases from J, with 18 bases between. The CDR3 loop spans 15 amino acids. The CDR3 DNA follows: TGCGCCAGCAGGTATAGGATGGATTCTTGCTACGAGCAGTACTTC. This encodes CASRYRMDSCYEQYF.

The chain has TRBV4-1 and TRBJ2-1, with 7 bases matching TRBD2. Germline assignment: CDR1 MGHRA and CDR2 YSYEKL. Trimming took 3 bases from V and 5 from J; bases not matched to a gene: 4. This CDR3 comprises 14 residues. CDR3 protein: CASSHGTTNNEQFF. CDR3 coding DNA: TGCGCCAGCAGCCATGGGACTACCAACAATGAGCAGTTCTTC.

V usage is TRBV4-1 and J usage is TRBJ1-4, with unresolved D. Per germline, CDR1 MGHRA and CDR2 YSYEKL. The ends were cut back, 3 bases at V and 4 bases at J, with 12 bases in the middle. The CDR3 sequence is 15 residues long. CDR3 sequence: CASSQKRVLNEKLFF. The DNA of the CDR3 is TGCGCCAGCAGCCAGAAGAGGGTCCTTAATGAAAAACTGTTTTTT.

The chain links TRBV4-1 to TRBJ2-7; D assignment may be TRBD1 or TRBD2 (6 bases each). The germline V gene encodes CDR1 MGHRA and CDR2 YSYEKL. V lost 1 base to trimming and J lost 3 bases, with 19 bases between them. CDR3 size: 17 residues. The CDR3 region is CASSQVNVRGTNYEQYF. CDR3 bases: TGCGCCAGCAGCCAAGTGAATGTTCGGGGGACAAACTACGAGCAGTACTTC.

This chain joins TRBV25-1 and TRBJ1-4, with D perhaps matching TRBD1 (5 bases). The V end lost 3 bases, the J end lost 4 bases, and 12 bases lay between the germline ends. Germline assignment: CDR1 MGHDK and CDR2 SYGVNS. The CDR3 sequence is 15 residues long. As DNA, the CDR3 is TGTGCCAGCAGTGATATGGGACGGATTAATGAAAAACTGTTTTTT. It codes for CASSDMGRINEKLFF.

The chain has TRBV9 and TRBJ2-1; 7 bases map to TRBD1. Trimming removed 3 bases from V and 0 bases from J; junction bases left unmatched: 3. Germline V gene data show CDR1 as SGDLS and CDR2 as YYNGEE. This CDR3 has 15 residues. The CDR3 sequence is CASSEGQSSYNEQFF. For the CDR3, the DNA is TGTGCCAGCAGCGAGGGACAGAGCTCCTACAATGAGCAGTTCTTC. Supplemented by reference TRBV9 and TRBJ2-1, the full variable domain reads DSGVTQTPKHLITATGQRVTLRCSPRSGDLSVYWYQQSLDQGLQFLIQYYNGEERAKGNILERFSAQQFPDLHSELNLSSLELGDSALYFCASSEGQSSYNEQFFGPGTRLTVL.

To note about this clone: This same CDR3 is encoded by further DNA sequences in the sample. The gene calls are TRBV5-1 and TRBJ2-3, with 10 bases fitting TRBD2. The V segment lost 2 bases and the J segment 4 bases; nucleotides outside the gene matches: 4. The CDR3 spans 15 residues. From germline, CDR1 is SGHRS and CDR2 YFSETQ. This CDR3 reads CASSFGSGGADTQYF. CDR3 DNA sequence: TGCGCCAGCAGCTTCGGGAGCGGGGGGGCAGATACGCAGTATTTT. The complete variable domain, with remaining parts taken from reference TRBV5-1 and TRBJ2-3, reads KAGVTQTPRYLIKTRGQQVTLSCSPISGHRSVSWYQQTPGQGLQFLFEYFSETQRNKGNFPGRFSGRQFSNSRSEMNVSTLELGDSALYLCASSFGSGGADTQYFGPGTRLTVL.

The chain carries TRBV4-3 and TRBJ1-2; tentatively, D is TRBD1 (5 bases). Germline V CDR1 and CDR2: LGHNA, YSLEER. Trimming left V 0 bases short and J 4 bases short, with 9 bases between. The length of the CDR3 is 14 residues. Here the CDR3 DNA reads TGCGCCAGCAGCCAAGATAGGGGTGGCTATGGCTACACCTTC. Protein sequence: CASSQDRGGYGYTF.

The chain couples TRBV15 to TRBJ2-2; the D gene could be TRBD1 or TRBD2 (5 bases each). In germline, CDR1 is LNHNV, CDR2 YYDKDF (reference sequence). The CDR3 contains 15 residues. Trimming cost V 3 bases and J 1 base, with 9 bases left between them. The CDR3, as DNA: TGTGCCACCAGCAGTTGGGACCAGAACACCGGGGAGCTGTTTTTT. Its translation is CATSSWDQNTGELFF.

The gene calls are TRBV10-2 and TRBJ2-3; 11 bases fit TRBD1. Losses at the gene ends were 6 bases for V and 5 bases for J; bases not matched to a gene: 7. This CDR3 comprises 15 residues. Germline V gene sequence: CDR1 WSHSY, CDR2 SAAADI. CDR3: CASRGQGASGDTQYF. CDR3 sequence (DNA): TGCGCCAGCAGAGGACAGGGGGCTTCGGGAGATACGCAGTATTTT.

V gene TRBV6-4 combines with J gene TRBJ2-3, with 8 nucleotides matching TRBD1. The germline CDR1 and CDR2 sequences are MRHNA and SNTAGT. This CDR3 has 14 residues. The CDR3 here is CATQRTGGTDTQYF. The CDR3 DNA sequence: TGTGCTACCCAGCGTACAGGGGGTACAGATACGCAGTATTTT.

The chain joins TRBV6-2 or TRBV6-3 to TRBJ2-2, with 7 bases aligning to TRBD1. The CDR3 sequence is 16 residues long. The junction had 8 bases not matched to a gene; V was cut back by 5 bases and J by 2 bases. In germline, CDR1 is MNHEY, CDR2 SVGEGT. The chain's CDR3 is CASSPEGQRNTGELFF. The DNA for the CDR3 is TGTGCCAGCAGTCCAGAGGGACAGAGAAACACCGGGGAGCTGTTTTTT.

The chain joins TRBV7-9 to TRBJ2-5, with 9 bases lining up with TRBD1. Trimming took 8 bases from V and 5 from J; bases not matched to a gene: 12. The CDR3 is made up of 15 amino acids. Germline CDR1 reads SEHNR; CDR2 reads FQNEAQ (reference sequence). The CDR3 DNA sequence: TGTGCCAGCTATCTAACCGGGACAGGGTGGGAGACCCAGTACTTC. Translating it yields CASYLTGTGWETQYF.

CDR3 in DNA: TGTGCCAGTAACGGTGGGACCGGGGAGCTGTTTTTT. This gives the protein CASNGGTGELFF. The chain couples TRBV19 to TRBJ2-2; D not certain. The germline V gene has CDR1 LNHDA and CDR2 SQIVND (reference sequence). CDR3 length: 12 residues. V was shortened by 7 bases and J by 5 bases, with 8 bases between the two germline ends.

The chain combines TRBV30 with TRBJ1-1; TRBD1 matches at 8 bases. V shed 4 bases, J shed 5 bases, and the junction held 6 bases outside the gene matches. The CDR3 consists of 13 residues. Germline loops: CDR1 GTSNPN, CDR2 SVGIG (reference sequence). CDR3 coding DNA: TGTGCCTGGAACGGGGACAGGCGGACTGAAGCTTTCTTT. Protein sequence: CAWNGDRRTEAFF. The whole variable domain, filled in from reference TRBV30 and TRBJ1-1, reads SQTIHQWPATLVQPVGSPLSLECTVEGTSNPNLYWYRQAAGRGLQLLFYSVGIGQISSEVPQNLSASRPQDRQFILSSKKLLLSDSGFYLCAWNGDRRTEAFFGQGTRLTVV.

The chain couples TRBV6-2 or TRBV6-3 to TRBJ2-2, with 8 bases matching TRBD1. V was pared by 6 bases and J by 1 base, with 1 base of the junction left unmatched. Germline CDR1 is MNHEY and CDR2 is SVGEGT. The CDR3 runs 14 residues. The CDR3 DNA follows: TGTGCCAGCAGCGGACAGGGGAACACCGGGGAGCTGTTTTTT. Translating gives CASSGQGNTGELFF.

CDR3 bases: TGTGCCAGCAGCCTAACAGGGGGAGCCTACGAGCAGTACTTC. It translates to CASSLTGGAYEQYF. The rearrangement uses TRBV5-4 and TRBJ2-7, with 8 bases fitting TRBD1. With V trimmed by 4 bases and J by 2 bases, 5 bases remained unmatched. There are 14 residues in the CDR3. Germline V gene lookup returns CDR1 SGHNT and CDR2 YYREEE (reference sequence).

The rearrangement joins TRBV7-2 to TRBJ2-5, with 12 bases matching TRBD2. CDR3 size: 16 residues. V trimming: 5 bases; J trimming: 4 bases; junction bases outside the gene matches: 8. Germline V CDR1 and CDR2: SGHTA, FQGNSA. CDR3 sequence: CASSTPGLAGGETQYF. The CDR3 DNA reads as TGTGCCAGCAGCACCCCGGGACTAGCGGGTGGAGAGACCCAGTACTTC.

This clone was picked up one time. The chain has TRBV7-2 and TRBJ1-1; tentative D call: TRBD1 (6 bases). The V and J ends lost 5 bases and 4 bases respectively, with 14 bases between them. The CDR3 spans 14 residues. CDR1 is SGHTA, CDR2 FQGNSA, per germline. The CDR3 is CASSANRVGTEAFF. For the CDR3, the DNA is TGTGCCAGCAGCGCCAACAGGGTCGGCACTGAAGCTTTCTTT.

This chain's CDR3 is CAWTTGVDEQYF. CDR3 nucleotides: TGTGCCTGGACCACCGGGGTTGACGAGCAGTACTTC. This chain uses TRBV30 with TRBJ2-7; the D gene is possibly TRBD2 (5 bases). V lost 4 bases and J 5 bases, leaving 12 bases between the germline ends. The CDR3 is 12 amino acids. The germline V gene encodes CDR1 GTSNPN and CDR2 SVGIG (reference sequence).

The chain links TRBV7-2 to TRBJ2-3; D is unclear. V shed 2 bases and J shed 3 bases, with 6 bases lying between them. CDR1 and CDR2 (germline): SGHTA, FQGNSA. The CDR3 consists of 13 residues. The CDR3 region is CASSLLRTDTQYF. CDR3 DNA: TGTGCCAGCAGCTTACTACGGACAGATACGCAGTATTTT.